One sample yielded the 18 T cell receptor beta chains listed below, sequenced in a study of shared clonotypes between healthy human individuals. It was CD45RO-negative cells, positively selected for CCR7, that made up naive CD8 cells, with terminally differentiated effector memory CD45RA+ cells excluded. Clones were read by immunoSEQ multiplex PCR, and TCRdb kept only the in-frame ones, dropping some. The table includes around 1.9 million clones, 93% detected once. Specimen: naive CD8+ T cells from PBMCs. The receptors were sampled from a young man in good health. Some clones in this sample may be carry-over from other donors' samples.

V is TRBV2 and J is TRBJ2-5; D might be TRBD2 (6 bases). In germline, CDR1 is SNHLY, CDR2 FYNNEI. V lost 0 bases, J lost 3 bases, and 11 bases lay in between. The CDR3 extends over 15 amino acids. CDR3 residues: CASSEALRGKETQYF. For the CDR3, the DNA is TGTGCCAGCAGTGAAGCGCTTCGGGGGAAAGAGACCCAGTACTTC. The full variable domain, in which reference TRBV2 and TRBJ2-5 provide the parts outside the CDR3, is EPEVTQTPSHQVTQMGQEVILRCVPISNHLYFYWYRQILGQKVEFLVSFYNNEISEKSEIFDDQFSVERPDGSNFTLKIRSTKLEDSAMYFCASSEALRGKETQYFGPGTRLLVL.

This sequence joins TRBV11-1 and TRBJ2-3; D uncertain. The germline V gene encodes CDR1 SGHAT and CDR2 FQDESV (reference sequence). Trimming cost V 2 bases and J 2 bases, with 8 bases left between them. CDR3 size: 14 residues. CDR3 DNA sequence: TGTGCCAGCAGCTTATGGCTCACCACAGATACGCAGTATTTT. This sequence encodes CASSLWLTTDTQYF.

The rearrangement joins TRBV29-1 to TRBJ1-3; D is possibly TRBD1 (6 bases). Trimming cost V 6 bases and J 2 bases, with 17 bases left between them. CDR3 length: 15 residues. The V gene's germline CDR1 is SQVTM and CDR2 ANQGSEA. The CDR3 reads CSVEDSGVPGNTIYF. The CDR3 DNA is TGCAGCGTAGAGGACAGCGGAGTTCCTGGAAACACCATATATTTT.

V is TRBV2 and J is TRBJ2-7; TRBD1 matches at 9 bases. Losses at the gene ends were 4 bases for V and 4 bases for J; bases not matched to a gene: 8. CDR3 length equals 15 residues. Germline V gives CDR1 SNHLY, CDR2 FYNNEI. CDR3 residues: CASSAGTGRRYEQYF. The DNA for the CDR3 is TGTGCCAGCAGTGCGGGGACAGGGCGGAGATACGAGCAGTACTTC.

J is TRBJ1-2 and V is TRBV9; 12 bases line up with TRBD1. The CDR3 is 19 amino acids. In germline, CDR1 is SGDLS, CDR2 YYNGEE. Unmatched junction bases numbered 10, after V lost 0 bases and J lost 1 base. The CDR3 nucleotides read TGTGCCAGCAGCGTAGCCCTGGGGACAGGGGGCTCGGGTAACTATGGCTACACCTTC. It encodes CASSVALGTGGSGNYGYTF.

The gene calls are TRBV7-6 and TRBJ2-7, with 9 nucleotides matching TRBD1. The germline CDR1 and CDR2 sequences are SGHVS and FNYEAQ. V shed 2 bases, J shed 4 bases, and the junction held 9 bases outside the gene matches. CDR3 length: 16 amino acids. CDR3 sequence reads: CASSLQLGTGNYEQYF. DNA of the CDR3: TGTGCCAGCAGCTTACAGTTGGGGACAGGGAATTACGAGCAGTACTTC.

This chain uses TRBV5-6 with TRBJ1-4, with no clear D. With 4 bases removed from V and 8 bases from J, the gap between germline ends came to 18 bases. This CDR3 is 15 amino acids long. CDR1 is SGHDT, CDR2 YYEEEE, per germline. CDR3 DNA sequence: TGTGCCAGCAGCCCCGCCTCCGGGAGAGAGGAAAAACTGTTTTTT. Protein product: CASSPASGREEKLFF.

The V gene is TRBV10-3, the J gene TRBJ2-7; 7 bases are a match to TRBD2. J lost 1 base, V lost 2 bases, and 26 bases had no gene match. CDR3 size: 22 residues. Germline V CDR1 and CDR2: ENHRY, SYGVKD. The CDR3 nucleotides read TGTGCCATCAGTGAGGGTAAGGCAGCCGGCCGGCCGCTCCTAGCGGAGTCCTACGAGCAGTACTTC. Translating gives CAISEGKAAGRPLLAESYEQYF.

CDR3 loop: CASSLPSEQFF. CDR3 nucleotide sequence: TGTGCCAGCAGCTTACCTTCTGAGCAGTTCTTC. This chain uses TRBV11-2 with TRBJ2-1; no clear D gene. This CDR3 has 11 amino acids. Deletions cut 2 bases from V and 9 bases from J, with 5 bases between. The germline CDR1 and CDR2 sequences are SGHAT and FQNNGV. Using reference TRBV11-2 and TRBJ2-1 for the parts outside the CDR3, the full variable domain is EAGVAQSPRYKIIEKRQSVAFWCNPISGHATLYWYQQILGQGPKLLIQFQNNGVVDDSQLPKDRFSAERLKGVDSTLKIQPAKLEDSAVYLCASSLPSEQFFGPGTRLTVL.

This chain uses TRBV29-1 with TRBJ1-1; unclear D gene. The V end was cut by 5 bases, the J end by 2 bases, with 9 bases between. Germline values: CDR1 SQVTM, CDR2 ANQGSEA. This CDR3 region has 12 residues. The CDR3 DNA follows: TGCAGCGTTCCCGCAGAAAACACTGAAGCTTTCTTT. It is translated as CSVPAENTEAFF.

The chain is built from TRBV10-3 and TRBJ2-5, with a tentative D call TRBD1 (5 bases). The V gene lost 0 bases and the J gene lost 6 bases, with 14 bases spanning the gap. CDR1 is ENHRY and CDR2 is SYGVKD in the germline V gene. The CDR3 length is 15 residues. CDR3 amino acids: CAISESRQGWQTQYF. Here the CDR3 DNA reads TGTGCCATCAGTGAGTCCCGGCAGGGTTGGCAGACCCAGTACTTC.

The V and J genes are TRBV7-9 and TRBJ2-7; a possible D gene is TRBD1 (5 bases). CDR3 size: 15 residues. The V end lost 5 bases, the J end lost 0 bases, and 14 bases lay between the germline ends. Germline V gene lookup returns CDR1 SEHNR and CDR2 FQNEAQ (reference sequence). CDR3 loop: CASSIGARSSYEQYF. The CDR3 DNA sequence: TGTGCCAGCAGCATTGGGGCTCGGAGCTCCTACGAGCAGTACTTC.

The CDR3 nucleotides read TGTGCCAGCAGTGACAGGGGGCCTTGGTACGAGCAGTACTTC. This encodes CASSDRGPWYEQYF. The rearrangement links TRBV27 to TRBJ2-7; 10 bases are a match to TRBD1. V shed 5 bases, J shed 4 bases, and the junction held 5 bases outside the gene matches. The CDR3 totals 14 residues. From germline, CDR1 is MNHEY and CDR2 SMNVEV (reference sequence).

The chain recombines TRBV19 with TRBJ2-3; TRBD1 agrees at 9 bases. The CDR3 contains 14 residues. In germline, CDR1 is LNHDA, CDR2 SQIVND (reference sequence). V lost 6 bases, J lost 5 bases, and 6 bases stayed unmatched. This chain's CDR3 is CASRPTGGGDTQYF. In DNA, the CDR3 is TGTGCCAGTAGGCCGACAGGGGGTGGAGATACGCAGTATTTT.

This chain joins TRBV27 and TRBJ2-3, with 10 nucleotides matching TRBD2. V lost 7 bases and J lost 0; bases outside the gene matches: 19. Germline loops: CDR1 MNHEY, CDR2 SMNVEV (reference sequence). CDR3 length equals 20 residues. In DNA, the CDR3 is TGTGCCAGCAAACCTAGACCGGGACTAGCGCTTACAACTAGCACAGATACGCAGTATTTT. Its translation is CASKPRPGLALTTSTDTQYF.

V usage is TRBV5-1 and J usage is TRBJ2-1; D ambiguous. The CDR3 sequence is 16 residues long. V lost 0 bases, J lost 6 bases, and 16 bases lay in between. CDR1 and CDR2 (germline): SGHRS, YFSETQ. The DNA for the CDR3 is TGCGCCAGCAGCTTGGTAGCAGGATCGTTGGTCAATGAGCAGTTCTTC. Amino acid sequence: CASSLVAGSLVNEQFF. Full variable domain (rest looked up from reference TRBV5-1 and TRBJ2-1): KAGVTQTPRYLIKTRGQQVTLSCSPISGHRSVSWYQQTPGQGLQFLFEYFSETQRNKGNFPGRFSGRQFSNSRSEMNVSTLELGDSALYLCASSLVAGSLVNEQFFGPGTRLTVL.

The chain couples TRBV10-3 to TRBJ2-1; a possible D gene is TRBD1 (6 bases). The CDR3 spans 13 residues. Germline V gene lookup returns CDR1 ENHRY and CDR2 SYGVKD. V gave up 7 bases and J gave up 2 bases, with 9 bases separating them. CDR3 sequence: CAITGQPYNEQFF. CDR3 bases: TGTGCCATCACTGGACAGCCCTACAATGAGCAGTTCTTC.

The chain carries TRBV7-7 and TRBJ1-4; D uncertain. The CDR3 sequence is 14 residues long. V was trimmed by 3 bases and J by 10 bases, leaving 15 bases between them. Germline values: CDR1 SSHAT, CDR2 FNYEAQ (reference sequence). CDR3 sequence (DNA): TGTGCCAGCAGCTTGGACGGGGAAGATGGAAAACTGTTTTTT. Its protein product is CASSLDGEDGKLFF.